This T cell receptor (beta chain) emerged from a study of shared clonotypes between healthy human individuals. General study results and limits: Around 5% of naive CD4 clonotypes were common to several donors. Tissue TCR repertoires likely differ from these blood-only repertoires.

Using immunoSEQ multiplex PCR, the repertoire was profiled, and TCRdb retains in-frame clones only, with some absent. Counted here are a few hundred thousand clones, over 95% occurring once; the ten biggest clones make up around 0.097%. The CDR3 totals 11 residues. The germline gives CDR1 DFQATT, CDR2 SNEGSKA (reference sequence). Deletions cut 3 bases from V and 3 bases from J, with 3 bases between. Positively selected for CCR7, the CD45RO-negative cells used as naive CD8 cells excluded terminally differentiated effector memory CD45RA+ cells. To note about this clone: What it recognizes is unknown.

V and J are TRBV20-1 and TRBJ2-1; the D is unclear. The TCR originated in a woman in her twenties or thirties in good health. The sequencing sample was made of naive CD8+ T cells sorted from blood. CDR3 DNA sequence: TGCAGTGCTAGGAGCTACAATGAGCAGTTCTTC. Translating gives CSARSYNEQFF.